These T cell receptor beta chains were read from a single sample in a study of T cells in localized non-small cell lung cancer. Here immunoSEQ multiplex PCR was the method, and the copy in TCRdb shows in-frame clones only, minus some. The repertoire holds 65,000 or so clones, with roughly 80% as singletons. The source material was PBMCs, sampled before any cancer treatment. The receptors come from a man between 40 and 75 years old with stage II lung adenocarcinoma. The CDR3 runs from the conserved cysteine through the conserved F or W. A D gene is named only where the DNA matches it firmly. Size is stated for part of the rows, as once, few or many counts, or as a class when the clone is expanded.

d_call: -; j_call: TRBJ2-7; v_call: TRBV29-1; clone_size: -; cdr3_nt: TGCAGCGCCGGCGGGTCTACGACCTCCTACGAGCAGTACTTC; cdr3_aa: CSAGGSTTSYEQYF
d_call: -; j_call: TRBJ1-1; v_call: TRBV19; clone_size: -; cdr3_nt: TGTGCCAGTATAAGGTTGAACACTGAAGCTTTCTTT; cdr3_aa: CASIRLNTEAFF
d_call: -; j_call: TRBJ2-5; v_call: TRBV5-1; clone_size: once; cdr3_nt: TGCGCCAGCAGCGACCTGAATACTCTAGGGGAGCAGGAGACCCAGTACTTC; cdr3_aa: CASSDLNTLGEQETQYF
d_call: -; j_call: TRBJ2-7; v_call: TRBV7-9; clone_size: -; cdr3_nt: TGTGCCAGCAGTTTAACAGGGAACCACGAGCAGTACTTC; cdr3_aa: CASSLTGNHEQYF
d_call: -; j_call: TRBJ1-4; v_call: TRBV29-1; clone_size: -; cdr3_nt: TGCAGCGTTGGGGACGGAGGGAACGAAAAACTGTTTTTT; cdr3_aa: CSVGDGGNEKLFF
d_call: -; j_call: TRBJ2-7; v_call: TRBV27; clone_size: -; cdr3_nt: TGTGCCAGCAGTCCAGGGGGGCCAGGCGCCCCCTACGAGCAGTACTTC; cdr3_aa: CASSPGGPGAPYEQYF
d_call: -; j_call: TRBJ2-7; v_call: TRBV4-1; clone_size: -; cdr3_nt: TGCGCCAGCAGCCAAGATCGGAGAGGGGACTACGAGCAGTACTTC; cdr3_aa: CASSQDRRGDYEQYF
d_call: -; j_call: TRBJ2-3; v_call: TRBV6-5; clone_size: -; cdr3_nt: TGTGCCAGCAGTTGGACCGGGACGGGGAACACAGATACGCAGTATTTT; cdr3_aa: CASSWTGTGNTDTQYF
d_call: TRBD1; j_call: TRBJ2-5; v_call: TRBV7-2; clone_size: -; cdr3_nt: TGTGCCAGCAGTCCTATCGGACAGGTGTTAAGAGAGACCCAGTACTTC; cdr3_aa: CASSPIGQVLRETQYF
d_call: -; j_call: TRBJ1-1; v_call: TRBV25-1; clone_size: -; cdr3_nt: TGTGCCAGCGGAGGGGGGGGGACAACTGAAGCTTTCTTT; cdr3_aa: CASGGGGTTEAFF
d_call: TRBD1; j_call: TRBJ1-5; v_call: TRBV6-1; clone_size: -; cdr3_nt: TGTGCCAGCAGCGGGACAGGGGGCGATCAGCCCCAGCATTTT; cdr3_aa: CASSGTGGDQPQHF
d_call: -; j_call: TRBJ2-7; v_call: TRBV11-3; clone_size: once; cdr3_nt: TGTGCCAGCAGCTTAGACTGGGACTACGAGCAGTACTTC; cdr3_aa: CASSLDWDYEQYF
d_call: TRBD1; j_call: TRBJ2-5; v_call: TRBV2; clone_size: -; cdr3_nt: TGTGCCAGCAGTTATACAGGGGTACCCCAAGAGACCCAGTACTTC; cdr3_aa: CASSYTGVPQETQYF
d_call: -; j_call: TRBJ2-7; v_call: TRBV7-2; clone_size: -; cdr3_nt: TGTGCCAGCAGCTTAGCCCCCAGGAGCTCCTACGAGCAGTACTTC; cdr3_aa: CASSLAPRSSYEQYF
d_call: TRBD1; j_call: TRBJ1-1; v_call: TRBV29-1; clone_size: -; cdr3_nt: TGCAGCGTTGTACGCGAGACAGGGGGCAGGAATGCTTTCTTT; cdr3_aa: CSVVRETGGRNAFF
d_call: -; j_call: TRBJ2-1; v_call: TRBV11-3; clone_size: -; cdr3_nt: TGTGCCAGCAGCCCACAACAGGGATCCTACAATGAGCAGTTCTTC; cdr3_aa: CASSPQQGSYNEQFF
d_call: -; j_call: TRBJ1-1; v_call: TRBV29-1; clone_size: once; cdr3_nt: TGCAGCGTTGATGGCCAGGCGAACACTGAAGCTTTCTTT; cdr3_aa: CSVDGQANTEAFF
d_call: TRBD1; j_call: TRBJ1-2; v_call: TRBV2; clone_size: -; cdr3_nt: TGTGCCAGCAGTGATACGACAGGGTGGGACTATGGCTACACCTTC; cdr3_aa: CASSDTTGWDYGYTF
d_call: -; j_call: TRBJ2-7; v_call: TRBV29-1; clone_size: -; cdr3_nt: TGCAGCGTAGCCGGACAGAGCTACGAGCAGTACTTC; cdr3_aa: CSVAGQSYEQYF
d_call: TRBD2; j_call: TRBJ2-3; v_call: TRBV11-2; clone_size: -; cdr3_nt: TGTGCCAGCAGCTTAGCGGGAGGGCCCCCAGATACGCAGTATTTT; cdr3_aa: CASSLAGGPPDTQYF
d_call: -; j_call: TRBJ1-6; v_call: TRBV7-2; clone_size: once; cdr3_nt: TGTGCCAGCAGCTTAGTTTTCAGCAATAATTCACCCCTCCACTTT; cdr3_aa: CASSLVFSNNSPLHF
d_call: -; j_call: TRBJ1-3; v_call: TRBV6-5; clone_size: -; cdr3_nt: TGTGCCAGCAGCAGGGGCGACTCTGGAAACACCATATATTTT; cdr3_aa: CASSRGDSGNTIYF
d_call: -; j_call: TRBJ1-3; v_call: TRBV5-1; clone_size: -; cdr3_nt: TGCGCCAGCAGCTTGACAGGGACTGGAAACACCATATATTTT; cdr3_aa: CASSLTGTGNTIYF
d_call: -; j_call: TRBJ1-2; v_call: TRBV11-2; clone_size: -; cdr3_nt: TGTGCCAGCAGCGGAACTCGTAGGCGGTCCCAGGAAGGCTACACCTTC; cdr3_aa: CASSGTRRRSQEGYTF
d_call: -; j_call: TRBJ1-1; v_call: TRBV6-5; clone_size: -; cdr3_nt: TGTGCCAGCAGTTCCTCGGGGGGTGAAGCTTTCTTT; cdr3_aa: CASSSSGGEAFF
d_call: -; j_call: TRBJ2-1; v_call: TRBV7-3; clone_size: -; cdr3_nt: TGTGCCAGCAGCTTATCAGGGACTGGAAACAATGAGCAGTTCTTC; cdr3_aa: CASSLSGTGNNEQFF
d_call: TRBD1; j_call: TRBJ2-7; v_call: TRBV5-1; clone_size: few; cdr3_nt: TGCGCCAGCAGCTTGGAGGGGGCGACCTACGAGCAGTACTTC; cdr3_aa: CASSLEGATYEQYF
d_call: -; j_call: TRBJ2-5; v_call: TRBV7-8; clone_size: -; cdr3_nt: TGTGCCAGCAGCTCCAGGTCAGGGTCGAATCCGACCCAGTACTTC; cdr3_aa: CASSSRSGSNPTQYF
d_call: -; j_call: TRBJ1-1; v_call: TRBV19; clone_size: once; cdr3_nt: TGTGCCAGTAGTGCAGACACGTGGACTGAAGCTTTCTTT; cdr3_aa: CASSADTWTEAFF
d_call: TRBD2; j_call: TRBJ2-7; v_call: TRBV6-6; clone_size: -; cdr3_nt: TGTGCCAGCAGTCGTCCGGGACTAGCGGGCTACGAGCAGTACTTC; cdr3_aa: CASSRPGLAGYEQYF
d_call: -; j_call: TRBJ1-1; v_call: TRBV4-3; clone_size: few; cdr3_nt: TGCGCCAGCAGCCAAGGCAGCGGCACTGAAGCTTTCTTT; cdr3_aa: CASSQGSGTEAFF
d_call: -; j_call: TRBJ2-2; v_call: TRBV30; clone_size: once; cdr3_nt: TGTGCCTGGAACAGGAACACCGGGGAGCTGTTTTTT; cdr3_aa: CAWNRNTGELFF
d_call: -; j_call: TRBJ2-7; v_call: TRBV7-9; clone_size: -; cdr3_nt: TGTGCCAGCAGCTTAAACAGGGTTACCTACGAGCAGTACTTC; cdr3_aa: CASSLNRVTYEQYF
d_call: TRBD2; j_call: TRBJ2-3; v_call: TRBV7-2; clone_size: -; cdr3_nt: TGTGCCAGCAGCTTGTTAGCGGGATTGTCAGATACGCAGTATTTT; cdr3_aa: CASSLLAGLSDTQYF
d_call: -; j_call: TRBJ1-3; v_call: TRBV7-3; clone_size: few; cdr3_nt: TGTGCCAGCAGCTTAGAGAACGTAGCAGGAAACACCATATATTTT; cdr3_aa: CASSLENVAGNTIYF
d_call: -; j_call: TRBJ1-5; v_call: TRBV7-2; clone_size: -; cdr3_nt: TGTGCCAGCAGCCAGGGACATGGGGCCGGGCAGCCCCAGCATTTT; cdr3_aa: CASSQGHGAGQPQHF
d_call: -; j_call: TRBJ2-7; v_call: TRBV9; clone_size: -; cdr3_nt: TGTGCCAGCAGCAGGGGGGGACAGGCCCTCTCCTACGAGCAGTACTTC; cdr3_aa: CASSRGGQALSYEQYF
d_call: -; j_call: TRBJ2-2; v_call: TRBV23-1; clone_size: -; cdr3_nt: TGCGCCTGTAGGCGGCCCGGACCCGGGGAGCTGTTTTTT; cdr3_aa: CACRRPGPGELFF
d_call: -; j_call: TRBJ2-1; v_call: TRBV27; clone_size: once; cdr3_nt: TGTGCCAGCAGTTTGGGACAAAGCTACAATGAGCAGTTCTTC; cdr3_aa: CASSLGQSYNEQFF
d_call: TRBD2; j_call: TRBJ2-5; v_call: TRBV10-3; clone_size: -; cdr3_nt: TGTGCCATCAGTGAAACGGCCCGAAGCGGGAGGGTGCAGGAGACCCAGTACTTC; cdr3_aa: CAISETARSGRVQETQYF
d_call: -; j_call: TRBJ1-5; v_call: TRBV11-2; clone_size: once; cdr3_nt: TGTGCCAGCAGCTTAGATTTGCCCAATCAGCCCCAGCATTTT; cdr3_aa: CASSLDLPNQPQHF
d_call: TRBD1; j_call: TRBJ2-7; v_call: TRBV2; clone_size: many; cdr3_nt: TGTGCCAGCAGCGCGACAGGGCGCTCCTACGAGCAGTACTTC; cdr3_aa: CASSATGRSYEQYF
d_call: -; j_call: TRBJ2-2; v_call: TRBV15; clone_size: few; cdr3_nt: TGTGCCACCAGCAGAGATCGGGGAGTCCCCGGGGAGCTGTTTTTT; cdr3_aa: CATSRDRGVPGELFF
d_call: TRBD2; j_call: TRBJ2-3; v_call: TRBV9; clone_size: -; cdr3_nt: TGTGCCAGCAGCCCGACGGGTAGCGGGAGCCCGTGGACAGATACGCAGTATTTT; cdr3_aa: CASSPTGSGSPWTDTQYF
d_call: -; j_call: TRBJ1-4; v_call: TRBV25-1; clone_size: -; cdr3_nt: TGTGCCAGCAATCAGGGGACTAATGAAAAACTGTTTTTT; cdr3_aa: CASNQGTNEKLFF
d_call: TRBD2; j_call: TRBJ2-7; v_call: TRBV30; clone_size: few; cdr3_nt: TGTGCCTGGAGTGTCGGGACTAGCGGCCCCTACGAGCAGTACTTC; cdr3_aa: CAWSVGTSGPYEQYF
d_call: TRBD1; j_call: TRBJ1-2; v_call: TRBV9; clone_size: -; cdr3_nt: TGTGCCAGCAGCTCAGCGGCCGGGACAGGGAGCTATGGCTACACCTTC; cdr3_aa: CASSSAAGTGSYGYTF
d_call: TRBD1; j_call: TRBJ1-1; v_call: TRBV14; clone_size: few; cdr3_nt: TGTGCCAGCAGCCTGGACAGGGTCACTGAAGCTTTCTTT; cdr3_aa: CASSLDRVTEAFF
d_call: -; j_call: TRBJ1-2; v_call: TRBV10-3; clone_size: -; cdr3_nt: TGTGCCATCACAGGGAGGAATAACTATGGCTACACCTTC; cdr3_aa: CAITGRNNYGYTF
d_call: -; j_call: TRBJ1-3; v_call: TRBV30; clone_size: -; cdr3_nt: TGTGCCGGGTGGAGGGGAAACACCATATATTTT; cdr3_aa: CAGWRGNTIYF
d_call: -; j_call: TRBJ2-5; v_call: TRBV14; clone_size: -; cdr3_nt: TGTGCCAGCAGCCAAGCAATGGGGCGTCAGGAGACCCAGTACTTC; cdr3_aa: CASSQAMGRQETQYF
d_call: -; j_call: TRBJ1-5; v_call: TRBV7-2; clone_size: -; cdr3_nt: TGTGCCAGCAGCTTAAGGCCCGGGCTTCGGGATAGCAATCAGCCCCAGCATTTT; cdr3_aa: CASSLRPGLRDSNQPQHF
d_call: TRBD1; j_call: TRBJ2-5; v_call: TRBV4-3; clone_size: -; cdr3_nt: TGCGCCAGCAGCCAGGCCTCCGGGACAGGGGCAGAGACCCAGTACTTC; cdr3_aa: CASSQASGTGAETQYF
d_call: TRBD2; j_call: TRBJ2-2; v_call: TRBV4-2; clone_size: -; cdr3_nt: TGTGCCAGCAGCCACCCCCCCGGGACTAGTTTGGGGGAGCTGTTTTTT; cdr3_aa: CASSHPPGTSLGELFF
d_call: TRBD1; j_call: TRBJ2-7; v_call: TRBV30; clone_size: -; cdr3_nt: TGTGCCTGGAGTGCACCCCCGGGACAGGGGACCTACGAGCAGTACTTC; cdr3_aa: CAWSAPPGQGTYEQYF
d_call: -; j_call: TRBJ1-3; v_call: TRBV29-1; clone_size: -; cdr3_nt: TGCAGCGTTGAACTGGGAGGAAACACCATATATTTT; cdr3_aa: CSVELGGNTIYF
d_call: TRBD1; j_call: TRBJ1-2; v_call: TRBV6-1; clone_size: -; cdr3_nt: TGTGCCACCGCGGACAGGGTCTATGGCTACACCTTC; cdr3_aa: CATADRVYGYTF
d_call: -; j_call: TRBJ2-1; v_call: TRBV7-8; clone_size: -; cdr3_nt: TGTGCCAGCACGAGAGGAAATTACAATGAGCAGTTCTTC; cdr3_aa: CASTRGNYNEQFF
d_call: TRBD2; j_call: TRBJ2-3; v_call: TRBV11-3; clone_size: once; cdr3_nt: TGTGCCAGCAGCCTGACTAGCGGATTAACAGATACGCAGTATTTT; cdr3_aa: CASSLTSGLTDTQYF
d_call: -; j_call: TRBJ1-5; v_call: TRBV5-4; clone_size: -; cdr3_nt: TGTGCCAGCAGCGCTGGGACGGCTTGGAATCAGCCCCAGCATTTT; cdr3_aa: CASSAGTAWNQPQHF